The text below deals with one TCR beta chain. What it binds is unknown. The data were obtained in a study of T cell responses to AZD1222 COVID-19 vaccine. Using immunoSEQ multiplex PCR, the repertoire was profiled, and TCRdb retains in-frame clones only, with some absent. In the table there are about 140,000 clones, about 93% of which are singletons. Study-level findings and limits: Recipients of two AZD1222 doses showed rising Spike-specific TCR breadth and depth.

CDR3 length: 15 residues. Germline V gives CDR1 SGHNT, CDR2 YENEEA. V shed 5 bases, J shed 6 bases, and the junction held 12 bases outside the gene matches. This TCR derives from an adult who received the AZD1222 COVID-19 vaccine. The sequencing here drew on peripheral blood, taken 28 days after the second AZD1222 dose. The chain couples TRBV11-3 to TRBJ2-7; TRBD1 matches 8 bases. The CDR3 sequence is CASSKPRTGYGEQYF. The CDR3 region has the DNA TGTGCCAGCAGCAAACCACGGACAGGGTACGGCGAGCAGTACTTC.